This is a list of T cell receptor beta chains from one sample in a study of chemoradiotherapy in HPV16-positive cancers. Using immunoSEQ multiplex PCR, the repertoire was profiled, and TCRdb retains in-frame clones only, with some absent. The sample gives 3,500 to 4,500 clones, roughly two thirds of which show up once; about 9% is in the top ten. Sample: tumor tissue, taken from a patient who underwent chemoradiotherapy. These receptors came from a human donor with HPV-associated anogenital cancer. CDR3s include the opening cysteine and the closing phenylalanine or tryptophan. D genes are given only for firm matches. Where a row states a size, it is once, few, many or the class of an expanded clone; other rows omit it.

abundance,d_gene,j_gene,v_gene,CDR3nt,CDR3aa
-,TRBD1,TRBJ1-1,TRBV28,TGTGCCAGCAGGGGACAGGGACTTGGGAACACTGAAGCTTTCTTT,CASRGQGLGNTEAFF
-,TRBD2,TRBJ2-7,TRBV18,TGTGCCAGCTCAGCCGGGACTAGATACGAGCAGTACTTC,CASSAGTRYEQYF
-,TRBD1,TRBJ1-3,TRBV19,TGTGCCAGTACCCCCACCCGGGACAGGGGTAACACCATATATTTT,CASTPTRDRGNTIYF
once,-,TRBJ2-7,TRBV6-1,TGTGCCAGCAGACCTGGTATGGGACCTACCTACGAGCAGTACTTC,CASRPGMGPTYEQYF
-,-,TRBJ2-4,TRBV18,TGTGCCAGCTCACCACAGTCACAGGGAGGAAACATTCAGTACTTC,CASSPQSQGGNIQYF
-,-,TRBJ2-2,TRBV5-6,TGTGCCAGCAGCTTTTTAGGGTACACCGGGGAGCTGTTTTTT,CASSFLGYTGELFF
-,-,TRBJ1-5,TRBV6-1,TGTGCCAGCACCCCGATAGGGGCGGGTCAGCCCCAGCATTTT,CASTPIGAGQPQHF
-,TRBD1,TRBJ2-7,TRBV5-1,TGCGCCAGCAGCGGTGGGACAGGGGCACAGGAGCAGTACTTC,CASSGGTGAQEQYF
once,TRBD1,TRBJ1-1,TRBV7-9,TGTGCCAGCAGCCCAAACAGGGGCTCGTACACTGAAGCTTTCTTT,CASSPNRGSYTEAFF
-,TRBD2,TRBJ2-7,TRBV15,TGTGCCACCAGCAGATTACCTCCGGGACTAGCGGGCAGGAGCGCCTACGAGCAGTACTTC,CATSRLPPGLAGRSAYEQYF
once,TRBD2,TRBJ2-1,TRBV7-9,TGTGCCAGCAGCCCCCCACGGACTAGCGGGAGTATTCTGAATGAGCAGTTCTTC,CASSPPRTSGSILNEQFF
-,-,TRBJ2-7,TRBV6-5,TGTGCCAGCAGTTATGGGGGGCCTTTGGAAGAGCAGTACTTC,CASSYGGPLEEQYF
once,-,TRBJ1-2,TRBV11-2,TGTGCCAGCAGCTCCCAACCGTTGGGTGGCTACACCTTC,CASSSQPLGGYTF